These T cell receptor beta chains were read from a single sample in a study of response to subunit inactivated influenza vaccine. One entry per CDR3 protein results from TCRdb running MiXCR on the RT-PCR reads. Found here are about 650,000 distinct CDR3 sequences, 12% to 15% of them singletons; the top ten hold less than 9%. The sequenced sample was PBMCs from blood, obtained around 14 days before vaccination. The source of these receptors is a man aged 50-60 years who received an inactivated influenza vaccine. The CDR3 runs from the conserved cysteine through the conserved F or W. Fields, in order: J gene, D gene, V gene, clone size, CDR3 protein, CDR3 DNA. The D gene is left open where the match is weak. Clone size is given for some rows only: seen once, a few or many times, or a class if the clone is expanded.

J gene: TRBJ2-1; D gene: .; V gene: TRBV20-1; clone size: .; CDR3 protein: CSARDGSSGVFYNEQFF; CDR3 DNA: TGCAGTGCTAGAGATGGTAGTAGCGGAGTCTTTTACAATGAGCAGTTCTTC
J gene: TRBJ2-1; D gene: .; V gene: TRBV18; clone size: .; CDR3 protein: CASSPGLSGTNEQFF; CDR3 DNA: TGTGCCAGCTCACCGGGGCTCTCTGGGACCAATGAGCAGTTCTTC
J gene: TRBJ2-2; D gene: .; V gene: TRBV20-1; clone size: .; CDR3 protein: CSASRGAHTGELFF; CDR3 DNA: TGCAGTGCTAGCCGGGGCGCGCACACCGGGGAGCTGTTTTTT
J gene: TRBJ2-5; D gene: TRBD2; V gene: TRBV7-2; clone size: .; CDR3 protein: CASSLGAGGTMTQYF; CDR3 DNA: TGTGCCAGCAGCTTAGGCGCGGGGGGGACCATGACCCAGTACTTC
J gene: TRBJ1-5; D gene: TRBD1; V gene: TRBV29-1; clone size: few; CDR3 protein: CSVLTGGGEPQHF; CDR3 DNA: TGCAGCGTCCTTACAGGGGGGGGCGAGCCCCAGCATTTT
J gene: TRBJ2-5; D gene: .; V gene: TRBV29-1; clone size: few; CDR3 protein: CSVAVQKETQYF; CDR3 DNA: TGCAGCGTTGCAGTGCAGAAAGAGACCCAGTACTTC
J gene: TRBJ2-2; D gene: .; V gene: TRBV29-1; clone size: few; CDR3 protein: CSVGGSTPSSTGELFF; CDR3 DNA: TGCAGCGTTGGGGGGAGTACTCCTAGTAGTACCGGGGAGCTGTTTTTT
J gene: TRBJ2-1; D gene: .; V gene: TRBV18; clone size: once; CDR3 protein: CASSPRATDNEQFF; CDR3 DNA: TGTGCCAGCTCACCAAGGGCCACGGACAATGAGCAGTTCTTC
J gene: TRBJ2-1; D gene: TRBD2; V gene: TRBV5-5; clone size: .; CDR3 protein: CASSLGLALYNEQFF; CDR3 DNA: TGTGCCAGCAGCTTGGGACTAGCTCTCTACAATGAGCAGTTCTTC
J gene: TRBJ1-2; D gene: TRBD1; V gene: TRBV27; clone size: .; CDR3 protein: CASSARLTGVFGYGYTF; CDR3 DNA: TGTGCCAGCAGTGCTCGTCTCACAGGGGTATTCGGCTATGGCTACACCTTC
J gene: TRBJ2-6; D gene: TRBD2; V gene: TRBV9; clone size: few; CDR3 protein: CASSLAGSSGGANVLTF; CDR3 DNA: TGTGCCAGCAGCCTAGCGGGCAGTTCCGGGGGGGCCAACGTCCTGACTTTC
J gene: TRBJ2-1; D gene: TRBD2; V gene: TRBV4-2; clone size: .; CDR3 protein: CASSPSGGRSYNEQFF; CDR3 DNA: TGTGCCAGCAGCCCTAGCGGGGGGAGATCCTACAATGAGCAGTTCTTC